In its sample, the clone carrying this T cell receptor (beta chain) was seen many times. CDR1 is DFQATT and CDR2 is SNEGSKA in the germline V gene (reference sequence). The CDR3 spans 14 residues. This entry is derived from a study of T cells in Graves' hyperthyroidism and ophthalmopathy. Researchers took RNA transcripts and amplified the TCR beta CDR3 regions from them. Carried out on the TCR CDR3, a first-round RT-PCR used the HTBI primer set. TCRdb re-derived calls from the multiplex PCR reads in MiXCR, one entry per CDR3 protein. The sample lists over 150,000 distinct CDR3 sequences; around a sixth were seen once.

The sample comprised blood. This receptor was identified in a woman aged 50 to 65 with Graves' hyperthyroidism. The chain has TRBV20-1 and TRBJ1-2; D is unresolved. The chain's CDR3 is CSSPRPQDFYGYTF. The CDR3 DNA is TGCAGCTCTCCGCGACCCCAGGACTTCTATGGCTACACCTTC.